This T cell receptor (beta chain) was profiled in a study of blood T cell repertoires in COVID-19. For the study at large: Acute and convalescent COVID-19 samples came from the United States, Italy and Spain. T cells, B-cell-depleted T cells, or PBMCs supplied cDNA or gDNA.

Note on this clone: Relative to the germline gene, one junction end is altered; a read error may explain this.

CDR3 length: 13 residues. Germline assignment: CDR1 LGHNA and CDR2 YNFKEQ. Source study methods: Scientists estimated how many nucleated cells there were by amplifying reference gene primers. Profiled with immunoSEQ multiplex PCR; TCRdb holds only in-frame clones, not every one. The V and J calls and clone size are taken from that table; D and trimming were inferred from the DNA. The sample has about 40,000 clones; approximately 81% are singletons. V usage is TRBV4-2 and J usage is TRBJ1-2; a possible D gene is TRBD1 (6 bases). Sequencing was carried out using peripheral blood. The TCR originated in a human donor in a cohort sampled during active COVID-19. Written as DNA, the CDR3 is TGTGCCAGCACCCAAAGGGGGTTGAATGGCTACACCTTC. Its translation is CASTQRGLNGYTF.